One and the same sample provided the 31 T cell receptor beta chains below, sequenced in a study of T cell responses to AZD1222 COVID-19 vaccine. Here immunoSEQ multiplex PCR was the method, and the copy in TCRdb shows in-frame clones only, minus some. The repertoire holds about 200,000 clones, with about 92% as singletons. The material sequenced was peripheral blood, taken on day 0 of AZD1222 vaccination. The receptor source for this set is an adult in good health.

The chain uses TRBV5-6 and TRBJ2-2, with a weak D call TRBD2 (5 bases). The CDR3 covers 13 residues. Germline V gene data show CDR1 as SGHDT and CDR2 as YYEEEE. The ends were cut back, 2 bases at V and 4 bases at J, with 6 bases in the middle. CDR3 sequence reads: CASSLGSTGELFF. The CDR3 DNA is TGTGCCAGCAGCTTAGGGAGCACCGGGGAGCTGTTTTTT.

The chain combines TRBV10-3 with TRBJ1-1, with 7 bases aligning to TRBD1. The germline V gene encodes CDR1 ENHRY and CDR2 SYGVKD. There are 13 residues in the CDR3. Trimming removed 7 bases from V and 4 bases from J; junction bases left unmatched: 6. CDR3 loop: CAIKRQGGTEAFF. CDR3 DNA sequence: TGTGCCATCAAAAGACAGGGAGGCACTGAAGCTTTCTTT.

In DNA, the CDR3 is TGTGCCAGCAGCTTGGGGGACTCCACCACCGGGGAGCTGTTTTTT. The encoded protein is CASSLGDSTTGELFF. The rearrangement joins TRBV7-2 to TRBJ2-2; tentative D call: TRBD2 (6 bases). The CDR3 is 15 residues long. The germline CDR1 and CDR2 sequences are SGHTA and FQGNSA. Trimming cost V 3 bases and J 4 bases, with 12 bases left between them.

This clone has only one observation. The V and J genes are TRBV27 and TRBJ1-1; TRBD1 agrees at 7 bases. This CDR3 has 15 amino acids. The V and J ends lost 7 bases and 1 base, in that order; junction bases with no gene match: 9. Germline loops: CDR1 MNHEY, CDR2 SMNVEV (reference sequence). The CDR3 region is CASIPHRGPNTEAFF. In nucleotides, the CDR3 is TGTGCCAGCATCCCTCACAGGGGACCGAACACTGAAGCTTTCTTT.

This clone came up many times. The chain joins TRBV5-5 to TRBJ2-2; 15 bases line up with TRBD2. V lost 5 bases to trimming and J lost 7 bases; unmatched junction nucleotides: 9. Germline V gene data show CDR1 as SGHKS and CDR2 as YYEKEE (reference sequence). The CDR3 spans 17 residues. CDR3 region: CASRPGLAGGNGGELFF. In DNA, the CDR3 is TGTGCCAGCAGACCGGGACTAGCGGGGGGAAATGGCGGGGAGCTGTTTTTT.

The chain recombines TRBV7-2 with TRBJ2-3, with 8 bases lining up with TRBD2. From germline, CDR1 is SGHTA and CDR2 FQGNSA. Trimming at V came to 5 bases and at J to 4 bases, leaving 8 bases not matched to a gene. This CDR3 spans 15 amino acids. The CDR3 DNA follows: TGTGCCAGCAGCACACGGACTAGCCAATCAGATACGCAGTATTTT. Protein product: CASSTRTSQSDTQYF.

The rearrangement uses TRBV7-2 and TRBJ2-1, with 7 positions matching TRBD2. The CDR3 runs to 14 residues. The ends lost 1 base at V and 7 bases at J; junction bases unmatched: 4. The germline V gene has CDR1 SGHTA and CDR2 FQGNSA. CDR3 loop: CASSLVGGLNEQFF. The CDR3 region has the DNA TGTGCCAGCAGCTTAGTGGGGGGGTTAAATGAGCAGTTCTTC. Filled out from reference TRBV7-2 and TRBJ2-1, the complete variable domain reads GAGVSQSPSNKVTEKGKDVELRCDPISGHTALYWYRQSLGQGLEFLIYFQGNSAPDKSGLPSDRFSAERTGGSVSTLTIQRTQQEDSAVYLCASSLVGGLNEQFFGPGTRLTVL.

The chain combines TRBV7-9 with TRBJ1-2; perhaps TRBD1 as D (5 bases). Germline V gene data show CDR1 as SEHNR and CDR2 as FQNEAQ (reference sequence). The length of the CDR3 is 15 residues. The V and J ends lost 1 base and 7 bases respectively, with 16 bases between them. CDR3 in DNA: TGTGCCAGCAGCTTAGGTTCGGGGGGAGGAAGTGGCTACACCTTC. Amino acid sequence: CASSLGSGGGSGYTF.

The chain combines TRBV27 with TRBJ1-2; TRBD1 might be the D (6 bases). The ends were cut back, 6 bases at V and 4 bases at J, with 18 bases in the middle. Germline V gene lookup returns CDR1 MNHEY and CDR2 SMNVEV (reference sequence). The CDR3 extends over 15 amino acids. The CDR3 loop reads CASRRTGPRGYGYTF. Here the CDR3 DNA reads TGTGCCAGCAGACGAACAGGGCCCAGGGGCTATGGCTACACCTTC.

This clone was counted once. The chain joins TRBV5-1 to TRBJ2-1; D is perhaps TRBD2 (5 bases). V lost 4 bases to trimming and J lost 8 bases, with 19 bases between them. Germline CDR1 SGHRS, CDR2 YFSETQ. The CDR3 contains 15 residues. In DNA form, the CDR3 reads TGCGCCAGCAGCCCTAGGTCCTGGGCGGGCTATGAGCAGTTCTTC. Residues: CASSPRSWAGYEQFF.

This clone came up once. The genes are TRBV7-2 and TRBJ2-1; no clear D. V was trimmed by 1 base and J by 6 bases, leaving 13 bases between them. Germline V gene sequence: CDR1 SGHTA, CDR2 FQGNSA. The CDR3 sequence is 15 residues long. CDR3 loop: CASSLVSWATNEQFF. As DNA, the CDR3 is TGTGCCAGCAGCTTAGTTTCTTGGGCTACCAATGAGCAGTTCTTC.

The rearrangement uses TRBV28 and TRBJ1-5; weak D call: TRBD1 (6 bases). Trimming left V 5 bases short and J 5 bases short, with 10 bases between. Per the germline V gene, CDR1 is MDHEN and CDR2 is SYDVKM. The CDR3 has 13 amino acids. CDR3 loop: CASSLQGYQPQHF. As DNA, the CDR3 is TGTGCCAGCAGTCTACAGGGTTATCAGCCCCAGCATTTT.

The chain combines TRBV12-3 or TRBV12-4 with TRBJ1-6; D is undetermined. This CDR3 spans 12 amino acids. V lost 3 bases and J lost 10, with 7 bases in between. This chain's CDR3 is CASSFSGSPLHF. The CDR3 DNA follows: TGTGCCAGCAGTTTTTCGGGCTCACCCCTCCACTTT.

The rearrangement joins TRBV7-2 to TRBJ2-3; a weak D match, TRBD2 (6 bases). The ends were cut back, 6 bases at V and 6 bases at J, with 19 bases in the middle. CDR3 length equals 15 residues. Germline lookup yields CDR1 SGHTA and CDR2 FQGNSA. CDR3 region: CASRQAAVGGDTQYF. The CDR3 DNA follows: TGTGCCAGCAGACAAGCGGCGGTGGGAGGTGATACGCAGTATTTT.

The V and J genes are TRBV24-1 and TRBJ1-2; the match to TRBD1 covers 8 bases. CDR3 length: 15 amino acids. V trimming: 1 base; J trimming: 5 bases; junction bases outside the gene matches: 5. Germline CDR1 KGHDR, CDR2 SFDVKD. CDR3: CATSDLSDREYGYTF. The CDR3 DNA reads TGTGCCACCAGTGATTTATCGGACAGGGAGTATGGCTACACCTTC.

The genes are TRBV27 and TRBJ2-6, with a possible D match to TRBD1 (5 bases). The ends were cut back, 5 bases at V and 0 bases at J, with 11 bases in the middle. The length of the CDR3 is 16 residues. Germline V CDR1 and CDR2: MNHEY, SMNVEV (reference sequence). The CDR3 nucleotides read TGTGCCAGCAGTGACAGAATAGTCTCTGGGGCCAACGTCCTGACTTTC. It yields the protein CASSDRIVSGANVLTF.

The chain employs TRBV14 and TRBJ1-1; D remains ambiguous. The V end lost 2 bases, the J end lost 8 bases, and 15 bases lay between the germline ends. This CDR3 has 14 amino acids. Germline assignment: CDR1 SGHDN and CDR2 FVKESK. For the CDR3, the DNA is TGTGCCAGCAGCCAACAATTGTCGGGAGGAGAAGCTTTCTTT. It codes for CASSQQLSGGEAFF.

The chain recombines TRBV5-4 with TRBJ1-1; the D gene is possibly TRBD1 (5 bases). The V gene lost 1 base and the J gene lost 11 bases, with 24 bases spanning the gap. Germline loops: CDR1 SGHNT, CDR2 YYREEE (reference sequence). The CDR3 spans 16 residues. CDR3 in amino acids: CASSLWGGISRWNAFF. CDR3 DNA: TGTGCCAGCAGCTTGTGGGGGGGAATCAGTCGGTGGAACGCTTTCTTT.

This clone was seen a single time. The chain has TRBV7-3 and TRBJ2-5; D might be TRBD1 (6 bases). The CDR3 runs to 13 residues. V was clipped by 5 bases and J by 2 bases, with 9 bases between them. The germline gives CDR1 SGHTA, CDR2 FQGTGA. CDR3 coding DNA: TGTGCCAGCAGCAGGGACATACAAGAGACCCAGTACTTC. It codes for CASSRDIQETQYF. Looking up the rest from reference TRBV7-3 and TRBJ2-5 gives the full variable domain: GAGVSQTPSNKVTEKGKYVELRCDPISGHTALYWYRQSLGQGPEFLIYFQGTGAADDSGLPNDRFFAVRPEGSVSTLKIQRTERGDSAVYLCASSRDIQETQYFGPGTRLLVL.

The genes are TRBV7-2 and TRBJ2-3; D not resolved. The CDR3 has 14 amino acids. The germline V gene has CDR1 SGHTA and CDR2 FQGNSA. V lost 1 base, J lost 2 bases, and 7 bases lay in between. CDR3 bases: TGTGCCAGCAGCTTAGGACGGGCCACAGATACGCAGTATTTT. Translation: CASSLGRATDTQYF. The full variable domain, with the rest looked up from reference TRBV7-2 and TRBJ2-3, is GAGVSQSPSNKVTEKGKDVELRCDPISGHTALYWYRQSLGQGLEFLIYFQGNSAPDKSGLPSDRFSAERTGGSVSTLTIQRTQQEDSAVYLCASSLGRATDTQYFGPGTRLTVL.

This rearrangement joins TRBV29-1 to TRBJ1-1; D unresolved. Trimming stripped 6 bases from V and 8 bases from J, with 10 bases between. Germline V gives CDR1 SQVTM, CDR2 ANQGSEA. The CDR3 has 10 amino acids. The CDR3 loop is CSVRQAEAFF. CDR3 coding DNA: TGCAGCGTCCGGCAGGCCGAAGCTTTCTTT.

The sample holds one count of this clone. The rearrangement uses TRBV2 and TRBJ1-1; D unclear. V was clipped by 7 bases and J by 7 bases, with 13 bases between them. Germline-derived CDR1 and CDR2 are SNHLY and FYNNEI. There are 12 residues in the CDR3. CDR3 coding DNA: TGTGCCAGCATGGGCAGCTTGATTGAAGCTTTCTTT. Its protein product is CASMGSLIEAFF.

The rearrangement uses TRBV30 and TRBJ1-6; TRBD1 aligns across 9 bases. The V gene end was trimmed by 3 bases and the J gene end by 10 bases; junction bases not matched to a gene: 7. The CDR3 is 14 amino acids. Germline V gene sequence: CDR1 GTSNPN, CDR2 SVGIG (reference sequence). In nucleotides, the CDR3 is TGTGCCTGGAGGCCTCGGGACAGGGACTCACCCCTCCACTTT. Translated: CAWRPRDRDSPLHF.

The V gene is TRBV4-1, the J gene TRBJ2-3, with 11 bases aligning to TRBD1. The J segment lost 3 bases and the V segment lost 4 bases, leaving 6 bases of the junction unmatched. The CDR3 has 16 amino acids. CDR1 is MGHRA, CDR2 YSYEKL, per germline. In DNA, the CDR3 is TGCGCCAGCAGCCCCGGGACAGGGGGGTATACAGATACGCAGTATTTT. This sequence encodes CASSPGTGGYTDTQYF.

This clone was seen a single time. The V gene is TRBV24-1, the J gene TRBJ1-1, with 10 positions matching TRBD1. The CDR3 length is 14 residues. The J segment lost 4 bases and the V segment lost 4 bases, leaving 2 bases of the junction unmatched. Germline V lookup: CDR1 KGHDR, CDR2 SFDVKD. CDR3 residues: CATSEGQGVTEAFF. In DNA, the CDR3 is TGTGCCACCAGTGAAGGACAGGGGGTCACTGAAGCTTTCTTT.

The table lists this clone with a count of one. The gene calls are TRBV5-1 and TRBJ2-3; D possibly matches TRBD1 or TRBD2 (6 bases each). Trimming took off 6 bases at V and 0 bases at J, with 20 bases between the two ends. In germline, CDR1 is SGHRS, CDR2 YFSETQ. The CDR3 consists of 17 residues. This CDR3 reads CASIGGLTGTSTDTQYF. The CDR3 DNA follows: TGCGCCAGCATAGGGGGACTTACGGGGACTAGCACAGATACGCAGTATTTT.

This chain connects TRBV6-5 to TRBJ2-3; 9 bases map to TRBD1. The CDR3 has 16 residues. V shed 4 bases, J shed 6 bases, and the junction held 11 bases outside the gene matches. Germline-derived CDR1 and CDR2 are MNHEY and SVGAGI. CDR3 sequence reads: CASSLNRDRVSDTQYF. CDR3 coding DNA: TGTGCCAGCAGTTTGAACCGGGACAGGGTTTCGGATACGCAGTATTTT.

V usage is TRBV24-1 and J usage is TRBJ1-2; D gene ambiguous. In germline, CDR1 is KGHDR, CDR2 SFDVKD. The CDR3 totals 16 residues. Trimming cost V 2 bases and J 4 bases, with 16 bases left between them. The CDR3 region has the DNA TGTGCCACCAGTGATTGCGAGGGTAAGAAGGCCTATGGCTACACCTTC. Protein sequence: CATSDCEGKKAYGYTF.

The chain has TRBV5-1 and TRBJ2-1, with D hard to call. Germline CDR1 SGHRS, CDR2 YFSETQ. The germline V and J ends were trimmed by 5 bases and 0 bases, with 12 bases remaining between them. CDR3 size: 15 residues. CDR3 sequence (DNA): TGCGCCAGCAGTTATGACGGTAGCTCCTACAATGAGCAGTTCTTC. The encoded protein is CASSYDGSSYNEQFF.

By sample fraction, this clone is medium-sized. The rearrangement joins TRBV2 to TRBJ2-1, with D tentatively TRBD1 or TRBD2 (5 bases each). Germline-derived CDR1 and CDR2 are SNHLY and FYNNEI. This CDR3 is 14 amino acids long. The V end was cut by 5 bases, the J end by 2 bases, with 10 bases between. The CDR3: CASSSRDPYNEQFF. In nucleotides, the CDR3 is TGTGCCAGCAGTTCCAGGGACCCCTACAATGAGCAGTTCTTC.

The chain links TRBV10-1 to TRBJ1-2; D gene ambiguous. There are 15 residues in the CDR3. V was clipped by 5 bases and J by 4 bases, with 17 bases between them. CDR1 and CDR2 from the germline V gene are WNHNN and SYGVQD (reference sequence). The CDR3 loop reads CASSRVRPKGYGYTF. The CDR3 DNA sequence: TGCGCCAGCAGTAGAGTAAGGCCTAAGGGCTATGGCTACACCTTC.